Sequencing of this TCR beta chain was carried out in a study of blood T cell repertoires in COVID-19. Using immunoSEQ multiplex PCR, the repertoire was profiled, and TCRdb retains in-frame clones only, with some absent. Here the sample spans about 270,000 clones, 86% being singletons. The receptor was derived from a man aged 40-55 years with active or convalescent COVID-19. Sequencing used peripheral blood.

DNA for the CDR3: TGTGCCAGCAGCCCGTCAGGGGGCTCTGTCACCGGGGAGCTGTTTTTT. This gives the protein CASSPSGGSVTGELFF. V is TRBV11-2 and J is TRBJ2-2; TRBD1 agrees at 8 bases. There are 16 residues in the CDR3. Unmatched junction bases numbered 9, after V lost 5 bases and J lost 4 bases. Germline V gives CDR1 SGHAT, CDR2 FQNNGV.